One sample yielded the 20 T cell receptor beta chains listed below, sequenced in a study of CD4 T cell repertoires in COVID-19. The repertoire was sequenced with immunoSEQ multiplex PCR; TCRdb's copy has only in-frame clones and lacks some. The repertoire holds about 75,000 clones, with roughly 85% as singletons. This material consisted of CD4+ T cells from peripheral blood, taken after recovery from COVID-19. These receptor sequences come from a human donor who had COVID-19.

The V and J genes are TRBV3-1 (or the pseudogene TRBV3-2) and TRBJ2-5; TRBD2 agrees at 9 bases. The CDR3 length is 17 residues. CDR1 is LGHDT and CDR2 is YNNKEL in the germline V gene (reference sequence). V shed 0 bases, J shed 5 bases, and the junction held 10 bases outside the gene matches. CDR3 bases: TGTGCCAGCAGCCAAGATGTGGCTAGCGGGATAACGGAGACCCAGTACTTC. It translates to CASSQDVASGITETQYF.

This clone has just one count. The chain carries TRBV28 and TRBJ1-2; D perhaps matches TRBD1 (6 bases). The CDR3 covers 13 residues. From germline, CDR1 is MDHEN and CDR2 SYDVKM. Trimming shortened V by 5 bases and J by 7 bases, and 14 bases separated the two germline ends. The CDR3 DNA reads as TGTGCCAGCAGTCTCTCAGGGGTTAGTGGCTACACCTTC. It encodes CASSLSGVSGYTF.

V usage is TRBV7-2 and J usage is TRBJ2-5; weak D call: TRBD2 (5 bases). This CDR3 is 15 amino acids long. Germline V gene sequence: CDR1 SGHTA, CDR2 FQGNSA. Trimming cost V 2 bases and J 0 bases, with 10 bases left between them. CDR3 coding DNA: TGTGCCAGCAGCTTAAACACTAGACACCAAGAGACCCAGTACTTC. Protein: CASSLNTRHQETQYF.

The chain links TRBV5-6 to TRBJ2-5, with TRBD2 matching 13 bases. After removal of 1 base from V and 5 bases from J, the junction contained 8 bases not matched to a gene. Per the germline V gene, CDR1 is SGHDT and CDR2 is YYEEEE. The CDR3 runs 17 residues. This chain's CDR3 is CASSLRRGLAGKETQYF. Written as DNA, the CDR3 is TGTGCCAGCAGCTTGAGGCGGGGACTAGCGGGGAAGGAGACCCAGTACTTC. The whole variable domain, remainder taken from reference TRBV5-6 and TRBJ2-5, is DAGVTQSPTHLIKTRGQQVTLRCSPKSGHDTVSWYQQALGQGPQFIFQYYEEEERQRGNFPDRFSGHQFPNYSSELNVNALLLGDSALYLCASSLRRGLAGKETQYFGPGTRLLVL.

The V call is TRBV5-4, the J call TRBJ2-7, with D hard to call. Germline V CDR1 and CDR2: SGHNT, YYREEE (reference sequence). The CDR3 is made up of 13 amino acids. Trimming cost V 4 bases and J 3 bases, with 11 bases left between them. In nucleotides, the CDR3 is TGTGCCAGCAGCCCGGGCCCCAACTACGAGCAGTACTTC. Translation gives CASSPGPNYEQYF.

The J gene is TRBJ1-1, the V gene TRBV7-9; TRBD1 might be the D (6 bases). The CDR3 runs to 14 residues. V lost 2 bases and J 0 bases, leaving 7 bases between the germline ends. Looked up from germline, CDR1 is SEHNR and CDR2 is FQNEAQ (reference sequence). As DNA, the CDR3 is TGTGCCAGCAGCTTAAGACAGGTGAACACTGAAGCTTTCTTT. Translating gives CASSLRQVNTEAFF.

The V call is TRBV5-5, the J call TRBJ2-6; TRBD2 matches at 8 bases. CDR3 size: 16 residues. Germline V gene sequence: CDR1 SGHKS, CDR2 YYEKEE (reference sequence). V gave up 2 bases and J gave up 2 bases; unmatched junction bases: 3. DNA for the CDR3: TGTGCCAGCAGCTTCTCGGGACTAGCTGGGGCCAACGTCCTGACTTTC. It specifies CASSFSGLAGANVLTF.

This chain uses TRBV27 with TRBJ2-7; 11 nucleotides align to TRBD2. The germline gives CDR1 MNHEY, CDR2 SMNVEV (reference sequence). The CDR3 totals 15 residues. With 1 base clipped from V and 2 bases from J, the junction kept 1 base outside the gene matches. The chain's CDR3 is CASSLLAGGTYEQYF. CDR3 in DNA: TGTGCCAGCAGTTTATTAGCGGGAGGGACCTACGAGCAGTACTTC.

The V call is TRBV5-1, the J call TRBJ2-3; D is unresolved. From germline, CDR1 is SGHRS and CDR2 YFSETQ. The CDR3 spans 15 residues. V was clipped by 4 bases and J by 2 bases, with 14 bases between them. In DNA, the CDR3 is TGCGCCAGCAGCCCAGAGCCGCAACTCACAGATACGCAGTATTTT. This encodes CASSPEPQLTDTQYF. The full variable domain, rest sourced from reference TRBV5-1 and TRBJ2-3, is KAGVTQTPRYLIKTRGQQVTLSCSPISGHRSVSWYQQTPGQGLQFLFEYFSETQRNKGNFPGRFSGRQFSNSRSEMNVSTLELGDSALYLCASSPEPQLTDTQYFGPGTRLTVL.

V and J are TRBV6-5 and TRBJ1-2; weak D call: TRBD1 (5 bases). CDR1 is MNHEY and CDR2 is SVGAGI in the germline V gene. V dropped 6 bases and J dropped 6 bases, with 20 bases sitting between them. This CDR3 is built from 15 residues. For the CDR3, the DNA is TGTGCCAGCAGCTCCACGGGGGGTTTAGTGAATGGCTACACCTTC. It is translated as CASSSTGGLVNGYTF.

CDR3 in DNA: TGCGCCAGCAGCCAAGATGAAGATAGCGGGAGTCTGGATACGCAGTATTTT. Its translation: CASSQDEDSGSLDTQYF. The chain recombines TRBV4-1 with TRBJ2-3; 9 nucleotides agree with TRBD2. The CDR3 length is 17 residues. The V gene's germline CDR1 is MGHRA and CDR2 YSYEKL. J lost 6 bases, V lost 0 bases, and 10 bases had no gene match.

This chain joins TRBV5-4 and TRBJ1-4; TRBD1 is a possible D gene (5 bases). The V end was cut by 4 bases, the J end by 4 bases, with 11 bases between. CDR1 is SGHNT and CDR2 is YYREEE in the germline V gene (reference sequence). The CDR3 is made up of 14 amino acids. CDR3 nucleotide sequence: TGTGCCAGCAGCGGCGGGGCGCGTAATGAAAAACTGTTTTTT. This encodes CASSGGARNEKLFF.

This chain links TRBV6-1 with TRBJ1-2; unclear D gene. In germline, CDR1 is MNHNS, CDR2 SASEGT. The CDR3 covers 13 residues. Trimming removed 3 bases at V and 10 bases at J, with 15 bases between. The CDR3 nucleotides are TGTGCCAGCAGTGAGGATGTTGCCACTATCTACACCTTC. Its translation: CASSEDVATIYTF.

V and J are TRBV13 and TRBJ2-3, with a tentative D call TRBD2 (7 bases). CDR1 and CDR2 (germline): PRHDT, FYEKMQ (reference sequence). V lost 4 bases and J lost 0, with 17 bases in between. This CDR3 spans 17 amino acids. CDR3: CASSSLTGGYSTDTQYF. Here the CDR3 DNA reads TGTGCCAGCAGCTCACTTACGGGGGGCTACAGCACAGATACGCAGTATTTT. The full variable domain, its missing parts supplied by reference TRBV13 and TRBJ2-3, is AAGVIQSPRHLIKEKRETATLKCYPIPRHDTVYWYQQGPGQDPQFLISFYEKMQSDKGSIPDRFSAQQFSDYHSELNMSSLELGDSALYFCASSSLTGGYSTDTQYFGPGTRLTVL.

The rearrangement joins TRBV9 to TRBJ1-6; weak D call: TRBD1 (6 bases). CDR3 length: 17 amino acids. V was pared by 0 bases and J by 3 bases, with 13 bases between. The germline V gene has CDR1 SGDLS and CDR2 YYNGEE. This CDR3 reads CASSVDLAGDYNSPLHF. CDR3 DNA: TGTGCCAGCAGCGTAGATTTGGCAGGGGACTATAATTCACCCCTCCACTTT.

The chain couples TRBV21-1 to TRBJ1-6. TRBV21-1 is a recognized pseudogene. There are 15 residues in the CDR3. CDR3 coding DNA: TGTGCCAGCAGCGAGACTCACCGCTCCGATCCACCCCTCCACTTT. The encoded protein is CASSETHRSDPPLHF.

The V and J genes are TRBV29-1 and TRBJ2-3; D is unclear. This CDR3 contains 15 residues. Germline loops: CDR1 SQVTM, CDR2 ANQGSEA. Trimming took off 3 bases at V and 1 base at J, with 14 bases between the two ends. Here the CDR3 DNA reads TGCAGCGTTGACGATATCGGGCAGGGCACAGATACGCAGTATTTT. Its translation is CSVDDIGQGTDTQYF.

The gene calls are TRBV13 and TRBJ1-6; 7 nucleotides align to TRBD1. This CDR3 is 20 amino acids long. Trimming took 4 bases from V and 0 from J; bases not matched to a gene: 15. CDR1 is PRHDT and CDR2 is FYEKMQ in the germline V gene (reference sequence). This chain's CDR3 is CASSSGGVGTASSYNSPLHF. DNA for the CDR3: TGTGCCAGCAGCTCGGGGGGGGTCGGGACAGCGAGCTCCTATAATTCACCCCTCCACTTT.

The chain carries TRBV28 and TRBJ1-5, with D perhaps TRBD1 (5 bases). V was clipped by 6 bases and J by 2 bases, with 5 bases between them. From germline, CDR1 is MDHEN and CDR2 SYDVKM. The length of the CDR3 is 12 residues. The CDR3 sequence: CASRGGNQPQHF. CDR3 nucleotide sequence: TGTGCCAGCAGAGGGGGCAATCAGCCCCAGCATTTT.

The rearrangement uses TRBV19 and TRBJ1-1, with D tentatively TRBD1 (6 bases). The CDR3 is made up of 14 amino acids. The germline gives CDR1 LNHDA, CDR2 SQIVND (reference sequence). V was pared by 5 bases and J by 5 bases, with 15 bases between. The CDR3 protein is CASSYHRVGTEAFF. For the CDR3, the DNA is TGTGCCAGTAGTTACCACAGGGTAGGGACTGAAGCTTTCTTT. Using reference TRBV19 and TRBJ1-1 for the parts outside the CDR3, the full variable domain is DGGITQSPKYLFRKEGQNVTLSCEQNLNHDAMYWYRQDPGQGLRLIYYSQIVNDFQKGDIAEGYSVSREKKESFPLTVTSAQKNPTAFYLCASSYHRVGTEAFFGQGTRLTVV.